In its sample, the clone carrying this TCR beta chain was seen a few times. As yet, its antigen is unknown. The repertoire was sequenced with immunoSEQ multiplex PCR; TCRdb's copy has only in-frame clones and lacks some. This sample carries about 4,800 clones, approximately 39% of them seen once, and the ten largest clones take approximately 13%. CDR1 is MDHEN, CDR2 SYDVKM, per germline. Trimming took off 5 bases at V and 1 base at J, with 14 bases between the two ends. This CDR3 region has 15 residues. The sample comes from a study of T cell clones after liver transplantation. TCRbeta sequences of proliferating CFSE-low MLR cells were labeled alloreactive. Pre-transplant recipient cells responded to graft donor PBMCs, splenocytes, lymph-node cells, or third-party PBMCs.

V gene TRBV28 combines with J gene TRBJ1-1; D is possibly TRBD1 (5 bases). The sequence came from a human patient who received a liver transplant. Some T cells may be transferred from the graft donor. The sample comprised CD4+ T cells from cultured PBMCs. Written as DNA, the CDR3 is TGTGCCAGCAGTGTCTGGGGCAGCTCGAACACTGAAGCTTTCTTT. Protein: CASSVWGSSNTEAFF.